The 20 T cell receptor beta chains below were found in one sample sequenced in a study of shared clonotypes between healthy human individuals (dated by TCRdb to 2020 to 2021). The library was prepared using the immunoSEQ multiplex PCR assay. TCRdb re-hosts the immuneACCESS table, in-frame sequences only. Its copies lack some clones; in the studies checked, an unresolved V gene accounts for under half of them, and the cause for the rest is not known. In all, the sample holds 900,000 to 1,200,000 clones, and 75% to 85% of those were seen once. In total, the top ten clones hold 0.55% to 0.7% of the sample. The sequenced sample consisted of memory CD4+ T cells from PBMCs. The cell subset or site label, read with the paper, signifies: CD45RA-negative fraction. The origin of the receptors is a man aged 18 to 29 in good health. Some clones in this sample may be carry-over from other donors' samples.

The chain's CDR3 is CASSYQGSQHF. In nucleotides, the CDR3 is TGTGCCAGCAGTTACCAGGGTTCCCAGCATTTT. The chain links TRBV6-6 to TRBJ1-5, with D possibly matching TRBD1 (5 bases). Per the germline V gene, CDR1 is MNHNY and CDR2 is SVGAGI (reference sequence). V lost 2 bases and J 11 bases, leaving 7 bases between the germline ends. The CDR3 contains 11 residues.

V and J are TRBV4-1 and TRBJ1-3; D is ambiguous. Germline CDR1 and CDR2: MGHRA and YSYEKL. The CDR3 has 14 residues. Trimming removed 3 bases from V and 0 bases from J, with 6 bases in between. The CDR3 sequence: CASSHPGSGNTIYF. The CDR3 DNA sequence: TGCGCCAGCAGCCACCCGGGCTCTGGAAACACCATATATTTT.

This clone was seen only once. The genes are TRBV19 and TRBJ2-1, with TRBD2 identical over 9 bases. The CDR3 is made up of 16 amino acids. V shed 6 bases and J 8 bases; nucleotides not matched to a gene: 14. CDR1 LNHDA and CDR2 SQIVND come from the germline V gene (reference sequence). As DNA, the CDR3 is TGTGCCAGTAGCGGTTTTAGCGGGAGTTTATTGGATGAGCAGTTCTTC. Protein product: CASSGFSGSLLDEQFF.

The chain recombines TRBV6-1 with TRBJ1-2; tentative D call: TRBD1 (5 bases). The CDR3 is made up of 15 amino acids. Germline V lookup: CDR1 MNHNS, CDR2 SASEGT. V lost 3 bases, J lost 3 bases, and 14 bases lay in between. CDR3 bases: TGTGCCAGCAGTGAGAATTACAGGCAAGACTATGGCTACACCTTC. The encoded protein is CASSENYRQDYGYTF.

The chain recombines TRBV29-1 with TRBJ2-7; no clear D gene. Germline V lookup: CDR1 SQVTM, CDR2 ANQGSEA. The V gene lost 0 bases and the J gene lost 2 bases, with 5 bases spanning the gap. This CDR3 comprises 12 residues. As DNA, the CDR3 is TGCAGCGTTGAAGACTGGGCCTACGAGCAGTACTTC. It specifies CSVEDWAYEQYF.

The rearrangement uses TRBV7-2 and TRBJ1-5; 9 nucleotides agree with TRBD1. V lost 3 bases to trimming and J lost 3 bases; unmatched junction nucleotides: 6. Germline V gene sequence: CDR1 SGHTA, CDR2 FQGNSA. The CDR3 totals 16 residues. Here the CDR3 DNA reads TGTGCCAGCAGCTTGGGGACAGGGTCGAACAATCAGCCCCAGCATTTT. It encodes CASSLGTGSNNQPQHF.

The chain carries TRBV6-1 and TRBJ1-2, with D maybe TRBD1 (5 bases). V dropped 11 bases and J dropped 4 bases, with 14 bases sitting between them. CDR3 length equals 12 residues. Germline lookup yields CDR1 MNHNS and CDR2 SASEGT. CDR3 coding DNA: TGTGCCGGCGGGGGGTCTAGCTATGGCTACACCTTC. It codes for CAGGGSSYGYTF.

This chain uses TRBV5-1 with TRBJ2-1; D is ambiguous. Germline values: CDR1 SGHRS, CDR2 YFSETQ. The V gene lost 3 bases and the J gene lost 5 bases, with 9 bases spanning the gap. The CDR3 spans 13 residues. CDR3 nucleotides: TGCGCCAGCAGCTCAGCGCCCCACAATGAGCAGTTCTTC. Protein product: CASSSAPHNEQFF.

The rearrangement links TRBV10-3 to TRBJ2-5; 9 positions match TRBD2. With 6 bases clipped from V and 10 bases from J, the junction kept 21 bases outside the gene matches. This CDR3 has 17 amino acids. Germline CDR1 and CDR2: ENHRY and SYGVKD. The DNA of the CDR3 is TGTGCCATCAGCCGGAAGGTAGCGGGAGTTTCGTTCGGGGGCCAGTACTTC. Protein product: CAISRKVAGVSFGGQYF.

Details on this clone: Within the sample, other DNA sequences also encode this same CDR3. V gene TRBV28 combines with J gene TRBJ1-2; D is ambiguous. Germline-derived CDR1 and CDR2 are MDHEN and SYDVKM. CDR3 length equals 12 residues. Trimming took off 2 bases at V and 2 bases at J, with 3 bases between the two ends. The CDR3 loop reads CASSLPNYGYTF. The CDR3, as DNA: TGTGCCAGCAGTTTACCAAACTATGGCTACACCTTC.

The V gene is TRBV6-1, the J gene TRBJ1-5; D possibly corresponds to TRBD1 (5 bases). CDR1 and CDR2 from the germline V gene are MNHNS and SASEGT. CDR3 length: 13 residues. V was cut by 8 bases and J by 7 bases, with 15 bases left in between. CDR3 sequence reads: CASRGRLRQPQHF. Written as DNA, the CDR3 is TGTGCCAGCCGGGGACGACTAAGGCAGCCCCAGCATTTT.

In nucleotides, the CDR3 is TGTGCCAGCAGCTTAGTGGCATCTAGTTGGGCTGAAGCTTTCTTT. It translates to CASSLVASSWAEAFF. V usage is TRBV13 and J usage is TRBJ1-1; D remains ambiguous. Germline CDR1 PRHDT, CDR2 FYEKMQ (reference sequence). The CDR3 extends over 15 amino acids. Trimming removed 1 base from V and 6 bases from J, with 15 bases in between.

The V call is TRBV19, the J call TRBJ2-7, with D possibly being TRBD2 (5 bases). The germline CDR1 and CDR2 sequences are LNHDA and SQIVND (reference sequence). The CDR3 has 15 amino acids. The V and J ends lost 6 bases and 1 base respectively, with 16 bases between them. CDR3 sequence (DNA): TGTGCCAGTAGCCCGCTAAGCGGAGGATCCTACGAGCAGTACTTC. It encodes CASSPLSGGSYEQYF.

The chain uses TRBV7-8 and TRBJ1-5; D is unclear. This CDR3 is built from 16 residues. Germline values: CDR1 SGHVS, CDR2 FQNEAQ. Deletions cut 4 bases from V and 0 bases from J, with 13 bases between. The CDR3 nucleotides read TGTGCCAGCAGCTCAGAACAGCCTTATAGCAATCAGCCCCAGCATTTT. It is translated as CASSSEQPYSNQPQHF.

The table lists this clone with many counts. The CDR3 spells CASSFGQTNTEAFF. CDR3 DNA: TGTGCCAGCAGCTTCGGACAGACGAACACTGAAGCTTTCTTT. The chain recombines TRBV7-3 with TRBJ1-1; D possibly corresponds to TRBD1 (6 bases). Looked up from germline, CDR1 is SGHTA and CDR2 is FQGTGA. V was cut by 3 bases and J by 1 base, with 9 bases left in between. CDR3 length: 14 amino acids.

The V gene is TRBV5-1, the J gene TRBJ2-6, with 12 bases lining up with TRBD2. V lost 3 bases, J lost 0 bases, and 7 bases stayed unmatched. CDR1 is SGHRS, CDR2 YFSETQ, per germline. The CDR3 covers 19 residues. The CDR3 DNA is TGCGCCAGCAGCTCCGGACTAGCGGGACCTCTCTCTGGGGCCAACGTCCTGACTTTC. It codes for CASSSGLAGPLSGANVLTF.

This sequence joins TRBV28 and TRBJ1-4; the D gene is possibly TRBD1 (5 bases). This CDR3 has 15 residues. Per the germline V gene, CDR1 is MDHEN and CDR2 is SYDVKM. With 7 bases removed from V and 0 bases from J, the gap between germline ends came to 12 bases. CDR3 bases: TGTGCCAGCAAGGGACCCGTTGCAACTAATGAAAAACTGTTTTTT. It codes for CASKGPVATNEKLFF. Supplemented by reference TRBV28 and TRBJ1-4, the full variable domain reads DVKVTQSSRYLVKRTGEKVFLECVQDMDHENMFWYRQDPGLGLRLIYFSYDVKMKEKGDIPEGYSVSREKKERFSLILESASTNQTSMYLCASKGPVATNEKLFFGSGTQLSVL.

The chain combines TRBV18 with TRBJ1-5, with D tentatively TRBD1 (5 bases). The CDR3 has 12 residues. Trimming stripped 5 bases from V and 11 bases from J, with 13 bases between. CDR1 and CDR2 from the germline V gene are KGHSH and LQKENI. DNA for the CDR3: TGTGCCAGCTCATCAACGACAGCGGCCCAGCATTTT. It codes for CASSSTTAAQHF.

This chain connects TRBV5-1 to TRBJ1-2, with 12 nucleotides matching TRBD1. The CDR3 totals 19 residues. From germline, CDR1 is SGHRS and CDR2 YFSETQ. J lost 0 bases, V lost 4 bases, and 13 bases had no gene match. The CDR3 DNA sequence: TGCGCCAGCAGCATTAACCCGGGACAGGGGGCCTTAGCTAACTATGGCTACACCTTC. Protein sequence: CASSINPGQGALANYGYTF.

This clone has just a few counts. Other nucleotide sequences from this sample produce the same CDR3. The chain links TRBV20-1 to TRBJ1-1; the D is unclear. Germline CDR1 reads DFQATT; CDR2 reads SNEGSKA (reference sequence). Trimming removed 5 bases at V and 0 bases at J, with 4 bases between. The CDR3 length is 11 residues. The CDR3: CSASLNTEAFF. The CDR3 nucleotides are TGCAGTGCTTCCTTGAACACTGAAGCTTTCTTT.